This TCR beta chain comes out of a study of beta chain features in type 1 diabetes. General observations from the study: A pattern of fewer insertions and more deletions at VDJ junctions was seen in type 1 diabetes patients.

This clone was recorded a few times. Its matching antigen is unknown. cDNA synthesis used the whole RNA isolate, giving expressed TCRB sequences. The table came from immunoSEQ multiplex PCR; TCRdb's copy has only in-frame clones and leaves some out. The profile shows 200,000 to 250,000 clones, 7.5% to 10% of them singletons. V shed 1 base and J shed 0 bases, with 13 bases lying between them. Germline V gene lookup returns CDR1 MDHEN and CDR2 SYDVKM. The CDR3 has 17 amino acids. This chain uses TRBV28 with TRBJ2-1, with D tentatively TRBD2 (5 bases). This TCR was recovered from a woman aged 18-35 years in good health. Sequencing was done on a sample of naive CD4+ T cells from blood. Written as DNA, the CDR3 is TGTGCCAGCAGTTTATCTACGTGGAGGAGCTCCTACAATGAGCAGTTCTTC. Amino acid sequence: CASSLSTWRSSYNEQFF.